The present T cell receptor (beta chain) was sequenced within a study of T cell responses to AZD1222 COVID-19 vaccine. Looking at the study overall: Second doses that came at about 4 or about 12 weeks were put together.

From germline, CDR1 is MNHEY and CDR2 SMNVEV (reference sequence). V was trimmed by 3 bases and J by 4 bases, leaving 13 bases between them. The CDR3 is 14 residues long. Here immunoSEQ multiplex PCR was the method, and the copy in TCRdb shows in-frame clones only, minus some. The sample comprises about 100,000 clones, 85% to 90% of which are singletons, and roughly 15% rests with the top ten. Overall study findings and caveats: Scientists sampled the repertoires only once the peak T cell response had passed.

Note on this clone: Its antigen is not known.

The starting material was peripheral blood, obtained on day 0 of AZD1222 vaccination. The rearrangement links TRBV27 to TRBJ2-7; D possibly matches TRBD1 or TRBD2 (5 bases each). The sequence was collected from an adult in good health. CDR3 amino acids: CASSFRDGLYEQYF. CDR3 sequence (DNA): TGTGCCAGCAGTTTTAGGGACGGTTTATACGAGCAGTACTTC.